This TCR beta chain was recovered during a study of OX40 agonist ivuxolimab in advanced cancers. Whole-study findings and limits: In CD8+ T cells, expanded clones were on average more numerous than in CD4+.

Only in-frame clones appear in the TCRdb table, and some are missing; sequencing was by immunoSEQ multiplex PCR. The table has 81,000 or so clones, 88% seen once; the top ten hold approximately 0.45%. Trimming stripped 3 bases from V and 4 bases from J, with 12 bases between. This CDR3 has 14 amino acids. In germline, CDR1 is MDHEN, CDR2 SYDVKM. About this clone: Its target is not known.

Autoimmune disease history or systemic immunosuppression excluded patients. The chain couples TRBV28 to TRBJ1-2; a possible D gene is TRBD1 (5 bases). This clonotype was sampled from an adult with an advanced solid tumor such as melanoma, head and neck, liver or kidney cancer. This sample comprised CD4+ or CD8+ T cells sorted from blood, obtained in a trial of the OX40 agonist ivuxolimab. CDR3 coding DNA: TGTGCCAGCAGTTTGGGGCAGGGCAGCTATGGCTACACCTTC. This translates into CASSLGQGSYGYTF.